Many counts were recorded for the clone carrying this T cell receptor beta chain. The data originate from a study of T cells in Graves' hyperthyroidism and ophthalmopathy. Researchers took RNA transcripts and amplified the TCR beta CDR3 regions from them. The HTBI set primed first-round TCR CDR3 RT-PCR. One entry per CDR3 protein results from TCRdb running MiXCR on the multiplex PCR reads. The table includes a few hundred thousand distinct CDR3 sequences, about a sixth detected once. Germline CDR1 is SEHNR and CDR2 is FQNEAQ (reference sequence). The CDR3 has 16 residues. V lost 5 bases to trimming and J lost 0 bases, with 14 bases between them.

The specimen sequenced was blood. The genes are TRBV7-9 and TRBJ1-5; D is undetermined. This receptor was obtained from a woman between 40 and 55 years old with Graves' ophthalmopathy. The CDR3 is CASSRGSGSSNQPQHF. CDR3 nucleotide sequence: TGTGCCAGCAGCCGCGGGTCGGGCAGTAGCAATCAGCCCCAGCATTTT.